This TCR beta chain was sequenced during a study of cytomegalovirus exposure and HLA in healthy donors. Study-level background: The 100 to 150 validation repertoires and the roughly 700 first-cohort repertoires shared a platform, a later analysis reported. Overall study results and limits: Reportedly, diagnosis of cytomegalovirus status by the classifier showed high specificity and sensitivity.

Germline values: CDR1 MDHEN, CDR2 SYDVKM. The CDR3 extends over 12 amino acids. V lost 4 bases and J 6 bases, leaving 10 bases between the germline ends. Worth noting for this clone: Antigen specificity is unknown.

Generated by immunoSEQ multiplex PCR, the TCRdb table keeps only in-frame clones and is missing some. The table includes about 130,000 clones, about 94% detected once. J is TRBJ2-7 and V is TRBV28; D is perhaps TRBD1 (5 bases). Specimen: PBMCs. This TCR came from a man between 18 and 29 years old in good health and CMV-seropositive. The CDR3 bases are TGTGCCAGCAGTTCCCAGGGCCCCGAGCAGTACTTC. This sequence encodes CASSSQGPEQYF.